The clone carrying this TCR beta chain was observed a single time. Its antigen is not identified. This entry belongs to a study of T cell responses to AZD1222 COVID-19 vaccine. The CDR3 has 15 residues. V was clipped by 4 bases and J by 6 bases; unmatched bases: 2. The germline V gene encodes CDR1 SGHRS and CDR2 YFSETQ. Study results and caveats: At study baseline, merely about 6 AZD1222 recipients were seropositive.

This table comes from immunoSEQ multiplex PCR, and its TCRdb copy is limited to in-frame clones, with some not included. The profile shows about 180,000 clones, about 93% of them singletons. The starting material was peripheral blood, obtained 28 days after the second dose of the MenACWY control vaccine. The J gene is TRBJ2-2, the V gene TRBV5-1; 14 bases map to TRBD2. The receptor comes from an adult who received the MenACWY meningococcal vaccine as a control. The CDR3: CASSGGLAGAGELFF. In nucleotides, the CDR3 is TGCGCCAGCAGCGGGGGACTAGCGGGGGCCGGGGAGCTGTTTTTT.